The 22 T cell receptor beta chains reported below all come from one sample, sequenced in a study of PD-1 blockade in classical Hodgkin lymphoma. Every patient relapsed after autologous stem cell transplantation, and brentuximab vedotin exposure varied. Sequencing was performed with immunoSEQ multiplex PCR; in TCRdb, only in-frame clones are kept and a portion is missing. The table lists roughly 14,000 clones, over 60% of them singletons, with approximately 11% in the top ten. The sequencing here drew on peripheral blood mononuclear cells (PBMCs), taken at baseline. All receptors derive from a human donor with classical Hodgkin lymphoma.

The chain uses TRBV29-1 and TRBJ2-2; 14 bases fit TRBD2. Trimming removed 6 bases from V and 0 bases from J; junction bases left unmatched: 6. This CDR3 contains 17 residues. The germline V gene encodes CDR1 SQVTM and CDR2 ANQGSEA. CDR3 DNA sequence: TGCAGCGTCCCCGGGACTAGCGGGAGTGCGAACACCGGGGAGCTGTTTTTT. Protein product: CSVPGTSGSANTGELFF.

This clone was found once. The chain has TRBV13 and TRBJ2-2, with a weak D call TRBD1 (6 bases). Germline V lookup: CDR1 PRHDT, CDR2 FYEKMQ (reference sequence). The CDR3 length is 17 residues. The V end lost 4 bases, the J end lost 0 bases, and 15 bases lay between the germline ends. The CDR3 DNA reads as TGTGCCAGCAGCTCTTACACAGGGAGTGCGAACACCGGGGAGCTGTTTTTT. This gives the protein CASSSYTGSANTGELFF.

This clone was observed once. CDR3 sequence (DNA): TGTGCCAGCTCCATGACTACTTCACCGGGGACTGAAGCTTTCTTT. It is translated as CASSMTTSPGTEAFF. The V gene is TRBV18, the J gene TRBJ1-1; D remains unclear. In germline, CDR1 is KGHSH, CDR2 LQKENI. The CDR3 spans 15 residues. The V end was cut by 6 bases, the J end by 5 bases, with 19 bases between.

The rearrangement joins TRBV5-1 to TRBJ2-1; 10 bases line up with TRBD1. The CDR3 consists of 16 residues. J was trimmed by 5 bases and V by 0 bases; bases with no gene match: 5. Germline V gene sequence: CDR1 SGHRS, CDR2 YFSETQ. The DNA for the CDR3 is TGCGCCAGCAGCTTGGGAGGGACAGGGGCCCACAATGAGCAGTTCTTC. This encodes CASSLGGTGAHNEQFF.

CDR3 amino acids: CASSYPGLAGTGELFF. CDR3 nucleotides: TGTGCCAGCAGTTATCCGGGACTAGCGGGCACCGGGGAGCTGTTTTTT. The gene calls are TRBV7-9 and TRBJ2-2, with 12 positions matching TRBD2. Germline CDR1 and CDR2: SEHNR and FQNEAQ (reference sequence). V shed 6 bases and J 4 bases; nucleotides not matched to a gene: 6. This CDR3 region has 16 residues.

The V gene is TRBV28, the J gene TRBJ2-7; D unresolved. V lost 2 bases and J 1 base, leaving 9 bases between the germline ends. Germline V gene sequence: CDR1 MDHEN, CDR2 SYDVKM. The CDR3 contains 14 residues. The CDR3 reads CASSLHGESYEQYF. The DNA of the CDR3 is TGTGCCAGCAGTTTACACGGCGAATCCTACGAGCAGTACTTC.

In this sample, this clone turned up a few times. The genes are TRBV10-3 and TRBJ2-1; the match to TRBD2 covers 9 bases. Germline V gene sequence: CDR1 ENHRY, CDR2 SYGVKD. The trim removed 7 bases at V and 6 bases at J, leaving 7 bases unmatched. The CDR3 runs 14 residues. The CDR3 DNA reads TGTGCCATCAATGTAGCGGGAGTGGGCAATGAGCAGTTCTTC. It yields the protein CAINVAGVGNEQFF.

The chain carries TRBV5-6 and TRBJ2-1, with D possibly being TRBD2 (6 bases). The CDR3 length is 16 residues. Germline V gene lookup returns CDR1 SGHDT and CDR2 YYEEEE. V lost 2 bases, J lost 4 bases, and 16 bases lay in between. The CDR3 here is CASSFELAGTYNEQFF. The CDR3 DNA is TGTGCCAGCAGCTTTGAACTTGCGGGGACTTACAATGAGCAGTTCTTC. The variable domain in full, completed from reference TRBV5-6 and TRBJ2-1, reads DAGVTQSPTHLIKTRGQQVTLRCSPKSGHDTVSWYQQALGQGPQFIFQYYEEEERQRGNFPDRFSGHQFPNYSSELNVNALLLGDSALYLCASSFELAGTYNEQFFGPGTRLTVL.

V is TRBV5-1 and J is TRBJ2-7; either TRBD1 or TRBD2 may fit D (5 bases each). V gave up 1 base and J gave up 0 bases, with 20 bases separating them. This CDR3 region has 18 residues. CDR1 is SGHRS, CDR2 YFSETQ, per germline. CDR3 residues: CASSLSGPGATYSYEQYF. The CDR3 DNA sequence: TGCGCCAGCAGCTTGAGTGGCCCCGGGGCCACATACTCCTACGAGCAGTACTTC.

The genes are TRBV6-1 and TRBJ1-4, with D unclear. This CDR3 contains 14 residues. Germline CDR1 and CDR2: MNHNS and SASEGT. V gave up 11 bases and J gave up 7 bases, with 20 bases separating them. CDR3 sequence: CAARSGRGSEKLFF. CDR3 nucleotides: TGTGCCGCCCGGAGTGGCCGAGGGAGTGAAAAACTGTTTTTT.

The V call is TRBV16, the J call TRBJ1-2; 9 nucleotides match TRBD1. CDR3 size: 16 residues. Germline V gives CDR1 KGHSY, CDR2 FQNENV. Trimming cost V 0 bases and J 3 bases; bases outside gene matches: 5. CDR3 loop: CASSQSGTGWDYGYTF. The CDR3 bases are TGTGCCAGCAGCCAATCCGGGACAGGGTGGGACTATGGCTACACCTTC.

Note on this clone: Other DNA sequences in the sample encode the same CDR3. This chain connects TRBV6-4 to TRBJ2-1; no clear D. The CDR3 is 13 residues long. Germline V CDR1 and CDR2: MRHNA, SNTAGT. V was cut by 0 bases and J by 10 bases, with 10 bases left in between. The chain's CDR3 is CASSDSIGDEQFF. The CDR3 DNA reads TGTGCCAGCAGTGACTCGATAGGTGACGAGCAGTTCTTC.

V usage is TRBV30 and J usage is TRBJ2-1, with TRBD2 matching over 10 bases. Germline V CDR1 and CDR2: GTSNPN, SVGIG (reference sequence). The CDR3 has 15 residues. The J segment lost 9 bases and the V segment lost 0 bases, leaving 8 bases of the junction unmatched. CDR3 in DNA: TGTGCCTGGAGTGTACTAGCGGGACGCGGAGGTGAGCAGTTCTTC. Amino acid sequence: CAWSVLAGRGGEQFF.

This clone appeared a few times. This chain links TRBV7-9 with TRBJ1-3; 7 nucleotides align to TRBD1. The trim removed 4 bases at V and 0 bases at J, leaving 12 bases unmatched. The CDR3 is made up of 18 amino acids. CDR1 is SEHNR and CDR2 is FQNEAQ in the germline V gene (reference sequence). The CDR3 is CASSSVDRVGYSGNTIYF. CDR3 nucleotides: TGTGCCAGCAGCTCGGTCGACAGGGTGGGTTACTCTGGAAACACCATATATTTT.

The J gene is TRBJ2-7, the V gene TRBV14, with a tentative D call TRBD2 (5 bases). Germline CDR1 reads SGHDN; CDR2 reads FVKESK. V shed 2 bases and J shed 5 bases, with 16 bases lying between them. The CDR3 is 15 residues long. The CDR3: CASSQPSEGYNEQYF. DNA of the CDR3: TGTGCCAGCAGCCAACCCTCCGAGGGCTACAACGAGCAGTACTTC.

The chain links TRBV4-1 to TRBJ1-5, with D maybe TRBD1 (5 bases). This CDR3 comprises 17 residues. Trimming stripped 2 bases from V and 5 bases from J, with 19 bases between. CDR1 is MGHRA and CDR2 is YSYEKL in the germline V gene. For the CDR3, the DNA is TGCGCCAGCAGCCAAAGGTCTGCAGGGAAGAACGATCAGCCCCAGCATTTT. Its translation is CASSQRSAGKNDQPQHF.

The chain couples TRBV7-6 to TRBJ2-7, with 8 positions matching TRBD1. V lost 1 base and J lost 4; bases outside the gene matches: 6. CDR1 is SGHVS and CDR2 is FNYEAQ in the germline V gene. This CDR3 region has 15 residues. CDR3 sequence: CASSLEAGGTYEQYF. The CDR3 DNA is TGTGCCAGCAGCTTAGAGGCAGGGGGCACGTACGAGCAGTACTTC.

This clone was seen a handful of times. The rearrangement uses TRBV7-8 and TRBJ2-1; D gene ambiguous. The germline V gene encodes CDR1 SGHVS and CDR2 FQNEAQ. The germline V and J ends were trimmed by 3 bases and 7 bases, with 7 bases remaining between them. The CDR3 runs to 12 residues. This CDR3 is CASSFVGNEQFF. The CDR3 region has the DNA TGTGCCAGCAGCTTTGTGGGTAATGAGCAGTTCTTC. Combining the CDR3 with reference TRBV7-8 and TRBJ2-1 gives the whole variable domain GAGVSQSPRYKVAKRGQDVALRCDPISGHVSLFWYQQALGQGPEFLTYFQNEAQLDKSGLPSDRFFAERPEGSVSTLKIQRTQQEDSAVYLCASSFVGNEQFFGPGTRLTVL.

The J gene is TRBJ2-7, the V gene TRBV6-6; D remains unclear. Per the germline V gene, CDR1 is MNHNY and CDR2 is SVGAGI (reference sequence). V was clipped by 6 bases and J by 1 base, with 10 bases between them. The CDR3 length is 13 residues. The CDR3 coding sequence is TGTGCCAGCAGCTCCCTTAGTTCCTACGAGCAGTACTTC. Protein product: CASSSLSSYEQYF.

The chain employs TRBV6-4 and TRBJ2-3, with D perhaps matching TRBD1 or TRBD2 (5 bases each). Deletions cut 7 bases from V and 6 bases from J, with 8 bases between. This CDR3 spans 11 amino acids. Germline assignment: CDR1 MRHNA and CDR2 SNTAGT. CDR3 DNA: TGTGCCAGCATAGAGGGGGATACGCAGTATTTT. It codes for CASIEGDTQYF.

This clone was picked up a small number of times. The chain uses TRBV7-9 and TRBJ2-2; the D is unclear. CDR3 length: 11 residues. Trimming stripped 1 base from V and 8 bases from J, with 2 bases between. Germline CDR1 SEHNR, CDR2 FQNEAQ (reference sequence). The CDR3 DNA sequence: TGTGCCAGCAGCTTAGTGGGGGAGCTGTTTTTT. The encoded protein is CASSLVGELFF. The complete variable domain, with remaining parts taken from reference TRBV7-9 and TRBJ2-2, reads DTGVSQNPRHKITKRGQNVTFRCDPISEHNRLYWYRQTLGQGPEFLTYFQNEAQLEKSRLLSDRFSAERPKGSFSTLEIQRTEQGDSAMYLCASSLVGELFFGEGSRLTVL.

This clone is a singleton in its sample. The rearrangement uses TRBV7-8 and TRBJ2-1; TRBD1 matches at 8 bases. V shed 6 bases, J shed 9 bases, and the junction held 13 bases outside the gene matches. The CDR3 runs 15 residues. In germline, CDR1 is SGHVS, CDR2 FQNEAQ. CDR3 coding DNA: TGTGCCAGCAGGAAAGGGGGCCAGGGGGCGTTTGAGCAGTTCTTC. This encodes CASRKGGQGAFEQFF.